This T cell receptor beta chain was sequenced in a study of blood T cells in healthy people across ages. Study-level results: Per-million-T-cell TCR beta diversity fell roughly linearly with age.

For the second PCR, which ran for roughly 7 to 11 cycles, a sample-barcoded 5' primer and a J-beta primer mix were used. Each CDR3 protein is one row after TCRdb ran MiXCR on the 5' RACE reads. Among approximately 800,000 distinct CDR3 sequences, 60% to 80% were seen once, and the ten largest hold roughly 25%. The germline V gene encodes CDR1 SEHNR and CDR2 FQNEAQ (reference sequence). The V end was cut by 5 bases, the J end by 1 base, with 26 bases between. The CDR3 runs 19 residues. Comment on this clonotype: Antigen: not known.

The source of this sequence is a man younger than 40 in good health. V is TRBV7-9 and J is TRBJ1-2; perhaps TRBD1 as D (5 bases). Specimen: blood. The CDR3 sequence is CASSHGIGDDPTHNYGYTF. In nucleotides, the CDR3 is TGTGCCAGCAGCCACGGGATTGGGGACGACCCCACGCATAACTATGGCTACACCTTC.